These 9 T cell receptor beta chains were all obtained from the same sample, sequenced in a study of blood T cells in healthy people across ages (dated by TCRdb to between 2015 and 2016). The protocol used for the library was 5' RACE. The sequencing machine was an Illumina HiSeq 2500. The second PCR ran for about 7 to 11 cycles and used a J-beta primer mix along with a sample-barcoded 5' primer. The public sequencing data were trimmed at Q25 with fastp and processed into clonotypes with MiXCR by TCRdb, which kept only in-frame beta chains. Rows with one shared CDR3 protein collapse into an entry with the most common genes and DNA. This sample holds 550,000 to 650,000 distinct CDR3 sequences; around 27% were observed only once. The ten largest clones take up about 3.9% of the sample. The same sample was also used in a study of T cells of mothers and their children.

Sequencing was performed on blood. These receptor sequences come from a boy between 2 and 10 years old in good health.

This clonotype was counted a few times. The chain links TRBV18 to TRBJ1-1; D is undetermined. There are 13 residues in the CDR3. V lost 1 base to trimming and J lost 0 bases, with 3 bases between them. Germline CDR1 and CDR2: KGHSH and LQKENI. CDR3 nucleotide sequence: TGTGCCAGCTCACCACAGCTGAACACTGAAGCTTTCTTT. The encoded protein is CASSPQLNTEAFF. Full variable domain (remainder filled in from reference TRBV18 and TRBJ1-1): NAGVMQNPRHLVRRRGQEARLRCSPMKGHSHVYWYRQLPEEGLKFMVYLQKENIIDESGMPKERFSAEFPKEGPSILRIQQVVRGDSAAYFCASSPQLNTEAFFGQGTRLTVV.

CDR3 loop: CASSEIGQGGGQPQHF. Written as DNA, the CDR3 is TGTGCCAGCAGTGAAATTGGACAGGGAGGAGGGCAGCCCCAGCATTTT. The gene calls are TRBV6-1 and TRBJ1-5, with 8 positions matching TRBD1. The CDR3 is 16 amino acids. V lost 2 bases to trimming and J lost 7 bases; unmatched junction nucleotides: 10. Germline values: CDR1 MNHNS, CDR2 SASEGT.

The table lists this clonotype with a count of one. This sequence joins TRBV13 and TRBJ2-1, with D perhaps being TRBD1 or TRBD2 (6 bases each). V dropped 2 bases and J dropped 7 bases, with 21 bases sitting between them. This CDR3 has 17 amino acids. Germline V gives CDR1 PRHDT, CDR2 FYEKMQ (reference sequence). CDR3 in DNA: TGTGCCAGCAGCTTAACGGGGGTCGGGGGCGGCTGGAATGAGCAGTTCTTC. The encoded protein is CASSLTGVGGGWNEQFF.

This chain's CDR3 is CASSSQGSEQYF. The CDR3 DNA follows: TGTGCCAGCAGCTCACAGGGTTCGGAGCAGTACTTC. V usage is TRBV11-3 and J usage is TRBJ2-7; the D gene is possibly TRBD1 (6 bases). The germline gives CDR1 SGHNT, CDR2 YENEEA. Trimming left V 4 bases short and J 7 bases short, with 11 bases between. This CDR3 region has 12 residues.

This clonotype occurred a few times. The chain couples TRBV12-3 or TRBV12-4 to TRBJ2-7; D possibly corresponds to TRBD2 (6 bases). The CDR3 covers 15 residues. V was clipped by 6 bases and J by 0 bases, with 15 bases between them. CDR3 protein: CASSLRRGSSYEQYF. DNA of the CDR3: TGTGCCAGCAGCTTACGGAGGGGCTCCTCCTACGAGCAGTACTTC.

Regarding this clonotype: One end of the junction varies from germline; a read error may be responsible. The V and J genes are TRBV12-3 or TRBV12-4 and TRBJ2-3, with 7 nucleotides matching TRBD1. This CDR3 spans 15 amino acids. The CDR3 here is CASSTKGAGTDTQYF. Here the CDR3 DNA reads TGTGCCAGCAGTACCAAGGGGGCGGGCACAGATACACAGTATTTT.

Points on this clonotype: Germline and junction disagree at one end, which may indicate a read error. The chain employs TRBV14 and TRBJ2-3, with D perhaps TRBD1 or TRBD2 (5 bases each). CDR3 length equals 17 residues. Germline V CDR1 and CDR2: SGHDN, FVKESK. The CDR3 coding sequence is TGTGCCAGCAGCCCGGGGCTCACCTGGAATAGCACAGATGCGCAGTATTTT. Protein sequence: CASSPGLTWNSTDAQYF.

This chain links TRBV29-1 with TRBJ2-5; 8 positions agree with TRBD1. Judging by the DNA end, TRBJ2-7 fits better; the J call may be wrong. The CDR3 has 12 amino acids. Germline lookup yields CDR1 SQVTM and CDR2 ANQGSEA. In DNA form, the CDR3 reads TGCAGCGTTGGGACAGGGTTGAACGAGCAGTACTTC. Translating it yields CSVGTGLNEQYF.

This clonotype was picked up a small number of times. The gene calls are TRBV6-5 and TRBJ2-1; 11 positions agree with TRBD2. The V gene's germline CDR1 is MNHEY and CDR2 SVGAGI. V lost 4 bases and J lost 9; bases outside the gene matches: 23. CDR3 length: 20 amino acids. The CDR3 is CASSSLRGGSGGALVGEQFF. The CDR3 nucleotides read TGTGCCAGCAGTTCCCTACGGGGAGGTAGCGGGGGGGCCTTGGTGGGTGAGCAGTTCTTC.